This T cell receptor beta chain was captured by sequencing in a study of Ad26.COV2.S vaccination and SARS-CoV-2 variants. Study in general: As a participant in COV1001, the donor was in the Ad26.COV2.S trial arm. Donor got 5x10^10 or 1x10^11 viral particles of Ad26.COV2.S. The study's findings and limits: TCR breadth and depth estimates may have understated total T cell responses. Greater spike-specific TCR breadth was seen in vaccine recipients than in placebo recipients.

As regards this clone: The antigen is undetermined.

The treatment: over 15 received Ad26.COV2.S at low or high dose, single or two shots; roughly 5 received placebo; per-sample allocation not given. Day 63 following the first vaccine or placebo injection was when the samples were taken. Clones were read by immunoSEQ multiplex PCR, and TCRdb kept only the in-frame ones, dropping some. This sample has about 680,000 clones, with about 89% found just once. The source is a person aged 18-65 years who received the Ad26.COV2.S COVID-19 vaccine or a placebo. The sequenced sample was peripheral blood, obtained in a trial of Ad26.COV2.S vaccine versus placebo.

CDR3 DNA: TGCAGCGTTGAGGGCGGGAGGGCCTTGAATGAGCAGTTCTTC. The encoded protein is CSVEGGRALNEQFF. V usage is TRBV29-1 and J usage is TRBJ2-1; 9 nucleotides agree with TRBD2. The CDR3 runs 14 residues. The V and J ends lost 3 bases and 7 bases, in that order; junction bases with no gene match: 7. Looked up from germline, CDR1 is SQVTM and CDR2 is ANQGSEA.